The 18 T cell receptor beta chains below come from one sample, sequenced in a study of beta chain features in type 1 diabetes. Expressed TCRB transcripts were sequenced after all isolated RNA was converted to cDNA. TCRdb keeps only in-frame clones here, not all; method: immunoSEQ multiplex PCR. The sample gives just over 450,000 clones, 30% of which show up once; roughly 0.066% is in the top ten. The specimen sequenced was naive CD4+ T cells from blood. These receptor sequences come from a man aged 18-30 years in good health.

Comment on this clone: Mismatch with germline at one junction end may stem from a read error. The chain is built from TRBV20-1 and TRBJ2-5; D might be TRBD1 (6 bases). From germline, CDR1 is DFQATT and CDR2 SNEGSKA (reference sequence). The CDR3 contains 9 residues. The CDR3 region is CSAPGTRNF. In DNA, the CDR3 is TGCAGTGCCCCCGGGACACGGAACTTC.

This clone has a handful of counts. V usage is TRBV30 and J usage is TRBJ2-3, with D possibly being TRBD1 (6 bases). The CDR3 spans 13 residues. Germline lookup yields CDR1 GTSNPN and CDR2 SVGIG (reference sequence). Trimming took off 8 bases at V and 4 bases at J, with 16 bases between the two ends. DNA for the CDR3: TGTGCCGCCAGGCCAGGGGCCGCAGATACGCAGTATTTT. As protein: CAARPGAADTQYF. The whole variable domain, remainder taken from reference TRBV30 and TRBJ2-3, is SQTIHQWPATLVQPVGSPLSLECTVEGTSNPNLYWYRQAAGRGLQLLFYSVGIGQISSEVPQNLSASRPQDRQFILSSKKLLLSDSGFYLCAARPGAADTQYFGPGTRLTVL.

This clone came up a few times. The chain links TRBV19 to TRBJ2-1; D uncertain. The V gene lost 5 bases and the J gene lost 5 bases, with 10 bases spanning the gap. Germline CDR1 is LNHDA and CDR2 is SQIVND (reference sequence). The CDR3 length is 13 residues. CDR3 nucleotide sequence: TGTGCCAGTAGTTGGAACGTTGACAATGAGCAGTTCTTC. Amino acid sequence: CASSWNVDNEQFF.

This clone showed up just a few times. The same CDR3 also results from other DNA sequences found in this sample. The rearrangement uses TRBV9 and TRBJ2-1; D may be TRBD1 (5 bases). The germline V gene has CDR1 SGDLS and CDR2 YYNGEE. V was shortened by 0 bases and J by 9 bases, with 13 bases between the two germline ends. The CDR3 is made up of 14 amino acids. CDR3: CASSVGGLVGEQFF. CDR3 DNA sequence: TGTGCCAGCAGCGTAGGGGGCCTGGTCGGTGAGCAGTTCTTC.

This sequence joins TRBV13 and TRBJ2-3; D is uncertain. Trimming removed 7 bases at V and 5 bases at J, with 16 bases between. The germline CDR1 and CDR2 sequences are PRHDT and FYEKMQ (reference sequence). This CDR3 has 14 residues. CDR3 protein: CASTSLGWGDTQYF. CDR3 coding DNA: TGTGCCAGCACCTCCTTGGGGTGGGGAGATACGCAGTATTTT.

This clone has just a few counts. V is TRBV7-2 and J is TRBJ2-7; D call uncertain. V lost 4 bases and J 0 bases, leaving 10 bases between the germline ends. The germline V gene has CDR1 SGHTA and CDR2 FQGNSA. The CDR3 spans 14 residues. DNA for the CDR3: TGTGCCAGCAGCTCCCGATTCGACTCCTACGAGCAGTACTTC. It codes for CASSSRFDSYEQYF.

This clone was picked up a small number of times. This chain uses TRBV29-1 with TRBJ2-1; 8 bases are a match to TRBD2. The germline V gene encodes CDR1 SQVTM and CDR2 ANQGSEA. The ends lost 6 bases at V and 8 bases at J; junction bases unmatched: 3. The CDR3 covers 11 residues. The CDR3 DNA sequence: TGCAGCGTGATAGCGGGATATGAGCAGTTCTTC. Translation: CSVIAGYEQFF.

This rearrangement joins TRBV29-1 to TRBJ2-1, with 16 bases matching TRBD2. This CDR3 is built from 15 residues. The germline V gene has CDR1 SQVTM and CDR2 ANQGSEA. J lost 9 bases, V lost 7 bases, and 9 bases had no gene match. CDR3 sequence: CSAWKGLAGGFEQFF. For the CDR3, the DNA is TGCAGCGCCTGGAAGGGACTAGCGGGAGGGTTTGAGCAGTTCTTC.

This rearrangement joins TRBV7-2 to TRBJ2-1; D gene ambiguous. Germline CDR1 SGHTA, CDR2 FQGNSA. This CDR3 has 15 residues. V was cut by 5 bases and J by 2 bases, with 13 bases left in between. CDR3 nucleotide sequence: TGTGCCAGCAGCGTAGGTAGCCACCCCTACAATGAGCAGTTCTTC. Its translation: CASSVGSHPYNEQFF. Full variable domain (missing parts from reference TRBV7-2 and TRBJ2-1): GAGVSQSPSNKVTEKGKDVELRCDPISGHTALYWYRQSLGQGLEFLIYFQGNSAPDKSGLPSDRFSAERTGGSVSTLTIQRTQQEDSAVYLCASSVGSHPYNEQFFGPGTRLTVL.

The chain links TRBV7-9 to TRBJ2-1, with TRBD2 matching over 7 bases. Trimming at V came to 5 bases and at J to 3 bases, leaving 10 bases not matched to a gene. The CDR3 loop spans 16 amino acids. Germline V gene data show CDR1 as SEHNR and CDR2 as FQNEAQ (reference sequence). The CDR3 nucleotides are TGTGCCAGCAGCAAGGAGGGCGGGAGCCGCTACAATGAGCAGTTCTTC. Residues: CASSKEGGSRYNEQFF.

The chain is built from TRBV7-3 and TRBJ1-1; D is unresolved. The V end was cut by 1 base, the J end by 5 bases, with 8 bases between. The CDR3 has 13 residues. The V gene's germline CDR1 is SGHTA and CDR2 FQGTGA. This CDR3 is CASSLKWGTEAFF. DNA for the CDR3: TGTGCCAGCAGCTTAAAGTGGGGAACTGAAGCTTTCTTT.

The rearrangement uses TRBV6-5 and TRBJ2-1, with 12 bases lining up with TRBD1. Germline V gene lookup returns CDR1 MNHEY and CDR2 SVGAGI. The CDR3 consists of 15 residues. The J segment lost 9 bases and the V segment lost 5 bases, leaving 8 bases of the junction unmatched. CDR3 loop: CASSPPGQGAGEQFF. CDR3 sequence (DNA): TGTGCCAGCAGTCCTCCGGGACAGGGGGCTGGTGAGCAGTTCTTC.

V usage is TRBV14 and J usage is TRBJ2-2; the D gene is possibly TRBD1 (6 bases). The germline V gene has CDR1 SGHDN and CDR2 FVKESK. The V end lost 4 bases, the J end lost 7 bases, and 16 bases lay between the germline ends. This CDR3 spans 15 amino acids. The CDR3 DNA follows: TGTGCCAGCAGCCCTAAAACAGGGAGCGTCGGGGAGCTGTTTTTT. Protein product: CASSPKTGSVGELFF.

This clone was counted between two and nine times. V usage is TRBV4-3 and J usage is TRBJ2-3; no firm D call. In germline, CDR1 is LGHNA, CDR2 YSLEER. The CDR3 is 14 amino acids. Trimming shortened V by 5 bases and J by 1 base, and 10 bases separated the two germline ends. CDR3 sequence reads: CASSDIGGTDTQYF. Written as DNA, the CDR3 is TGCGCCAGCAGCGACATAGGAGGCACAGATACGCAGTATTTT.

This clone was observed a few times. The V call is TRBV19, the J call TRBJ2-4, with 11 positions matching TRBD2. This CDR3 spans 14 amino acids. V lost 7 bases and J lost 5; bases outside the gene matches: 4. Germline CDR1 reads LNHDA; CDR2 reads SQIVND (reference sequence). The CDR3 here is CASTELAGENIQYF. Written as DNA, the CDR3 is TGTGCCAGTACCGAACTAGCGGGAGAAAACATTCAGTACTTC.

CDR3 nucleotide sequence: TGTGCCAGCAGCTTGGGACAGGGGGCTGATGGCTACACCTTC. It is translated as CASSLGQGADGYTF. This chain connects TRBV5-4 to TRBJ1-2, with 10 positions matching TRBD1. Unmatched junction bases numbered 2, after V lost 0 bases and J lost 6 bases. The CDR3 has 14 residues. Germline CDR1 and CDR2: SGHNT and YYREEE (reference sequence).

This rearrangement joins TRBV29-1 to TRBJ2-7; TRBD2 is a possible D gene (6 bases). The V gene lost 7 bases and the J gene lost 4 bases, with 17 bases spanning the gap. Germline CDR1 reads SQVTM; CDR2 reads ANQGSEA. The CDR3 is 13 amino acids. The CDR3, as DNA: TGCAGCGCGGCCCGGGACTCAACTTACGAGCAGTACTTC. This translates into CSAARDSTYEQYF.

The chain couples TRBV4-2 to TRBJ2-7; TRBD2 might be the D (5 bases). CDR3 length equals 12 residues. V was shortened by 0 bases and J by 9 bases, with 9 bases between the two germline ends. The germline gives CDR1 LGHNA, CDR2 YNFKEQ. The CDR3 DNA follows: TGTGCCAGCAGCCAAGACCGGGATTGGCAGTACTTC. Residues: CASSQDRDWQYF.